The 27 T cell receptor beta chains given below trace back to one sample, sequenced in a study of blood T cell repertoires in COVID-19. TCRdb keeps only in-frame clones here, not all; method: immunoSEQ multiplex PCR. This table holds around 170,000 clones, roughly four fifths found once. Source material: PBMCs or T cells enriched from blood (not recorded which). Receptors were obtained from a man between 45 and 60 years old who had recovered from COVID-19.

This chain connects TRBV5-6 to TRBJ1-6; the D is unclear. This CDR3 contains 14 residues. Trimming took off 0 bases at V and 8 bases at J, with 9 bases between the two ends. Germline V lookup: CDR1 SGHDT, CDR2 YYEEEE. This CDR3 reads CASSLAPEHSPLHF. The CDR3 DNA reads as TGTGCCAGCAGCTTGGCCCCAGAACATTCACCCCTCCACTTT.

The genes are TRBV6-5 and TRBJ2-7, with 9 bases identical to TRBD2. From germline, CDR1 is MNHEY and CDR2 SVGAGI. J gave up 7 bases and V 6 bases, and 7 bases lay outside the gene matches. This CDR3 is built from 13 residues. CDR3 loop: CASRQRGVPEQYF. CDR3 nucleotide sequence: TGTGCCAGCAGGCAGCGGGGGGTCCCGGAGCAGTACTTC.

The chain combines TRBV11-3 with TRBJ2-2; D remains ambiguous. This CDR3 has 14 amino acids. From germline, CDR1 is SGHNT and CDR2 YENEEA. Trimming shortened V by 0 bases and J by 3 bases, and 5 bases separated the two germline ends. CDR3: CASSLDSDTGELFF. Written as DNA, the CDR3 is TGTGCCAGCAGCTTAGATTCGGACACCGGGGAGCTGTTTTTT.

The chain joins TRBV19 to TRBJ1-2, with D possibly matching TRBD1 (5 bases). Germline CDR1 and CDR2: LNHDA and SQIVND (reference sequence). There are 15 residues in the CDR3. The V gene lost 3 bases and the J gene lost 4 bases, with 15 bases spanning the gap. The CDR3 is CASSMGGRVTYGYTF. In nucleotides, the CDR3 is TGTGCCAGTAGTATGGGCGGCAGGGTGACCTATGGCTACACCTTC.

This clone was detected a few times. The V and J genes are TRBV3-1 (or the pseudogene TRBV3-2) and TRBJ2-5; perhaps TRBD2 as D (5 bases). Germline lookup yields CDR1 LGHDT and CDR2 YNNKEL (reference sequence). V was trimmed by 2 bases and J by 5 bases, leaving 6 bases between them. The CDR3 sequence is 12 residues long. In DNA, the CDR3 is TGTGCCAGCAGCCAAAAGCGGGAGACCCAGTACTTC. Translating it yields CASSQKRETQYF.

The chain combines TRBV4-2 with TRBJ2-5; 11 nucleotides match TRBD2. The CDR3 contains 15 residues. Trimming took 4 bases from V and 2 from J; bases not matched to a gene: 3. CDR1 is LGHNA, CDR2 YNFKEQ, per germline. CDR3 in DNA: TGTGCCAGCAGCCCTACTAGCGGGGGACAAGAGACCCAGTACTTC. The encoded protein is CASSPTSGGQETQYF.

This clone was picked up a small number of times. The V call is TRBV12-3 or TRBV12-4, the J call TRBJ1-2; 10 positions agree with TRBD1. Trimming removed 7 bases from V and 7 bases from J; junction bases left unmatched: 6. This CDR3 has 13 amino acids. This CDR3 is CASMGDRGSGYTF. For the CDR3, the DNA is TGTGCCAGCATGGGGGACAGGGGTAGTGGCTACACCTTC.

This rearrangement joins TRBV6-5 to TRBJ2-7; 7 positions agree with TRBD1. CDR1 MNHEY and CDR2 SVGAGI come from the germline V gene. This CDR3 contains 15 residues. J lost 6 bases, V lost 2 bases, and 10 bases had no gene match. CDR3 in amino acids: CASSYGTELGLEQYF. For the CDR3, the DNA is TGTGCCAGCAGTTACGGGACAGAACTCGGTCTCGAGCAGTACTTC.

This clone was seen a single time. V usage is TRBV7-2 and J usage is TRBJ2-7; TRBD2 is a possible D gene (5 bases). V was cut by 1 base and J by 2 bases, with 12 bases left in between. CDR3 length: 15 amino acids. Looked up from germline, CDR1 is SGHTA and CDR2 is FQGNSA. Here the CDR3 reads CASSLGPPSTYEQYF. CDR3 bases: TGTGCCAGCAGCTTAGGTCCCCCTAGCACCTACGAGCAGTACTTC.

V is TRBV7-9 and J is TRBJ2-7; 7 nucleotides align to TRBD2. Germline V CDR1 and CDR2: SEHNR, FQNEAQ (reference sequence). The CDR3 is 14 residues long. Losses at the gene ends were 5 bases for V and 0 bases for J; bases not matched to a gene: 4. As DNA, the CDR3 is TGTGCCAGCAGCCCCCCGGGGGGCTCCTACGAGCAGTACTTC. Its protein is CASSPPGGSYEQYF.

This rearrangement joins TRBV29-1 to TRBJ1-1; 8 nucleotides match TRBD1. This CDR3 has 16 amino acids. The ends lost 6 bases at V and 3 bases at J; junction bases unmatched: 15. Germline V gene data show CDR1 as SQVTM and CDR2 as ANQGSEA. The CDR3 spells CSVTNPRTGMDTEAFF. CDR3 DNA sequence: TGCAGCGTCACCAATCCCCGGACAGGGATGGACACTGAAGCTTTCTTT.

V usage is TRBV18 and J usage is TRBJ2-3, with 11 bases matching TRBD2. The V gene's germline CDR1 is KGHSH and CDR2 LQKENI. The CDR3 has 16 residues. V gave up 1 base and J gave up 6 bases; unmatched junction bases: 6. CDR3 nucleotides: TGTGCCAGCTCACCACTGACTAGCGGGATTGGGGATACGCAGTATTTT. It is translated as CASSPLTSGIGDTQYF.

The chain combines TRBV6-5 with TRBJ1-5, with D tentatively TRBD1 (5 bases). Trimming pared 6 bases from V and 3 bases from J, leaving 12 bases between. In germline, CDR1 is MNHEY, CDR2 SVGAGI. The CDR3 spans 14 residues. CDR3 DNA sequence: TGTGCCAGCAGCCCAGACAGCCTCAATCAGCCCCAGCATTTT. This codes for CASSPDSLNQPQHF.

V and J are TRBV3-1 (or the pseudogene TRBV3-2) and TRBJ1-1, with D perhaps TRBD1 (6 bases). V lost 1 base, J lost 3 bases, and 6 bases lay in between. CDR1 is LGHDT and CDR2 is YNNKEL in the germline V gene (reference sequence). The CDR3 runs to 13 residues. In nucleotides, the CDR3 is TGTGCCAGCAGCCAAGGGGGGCACACTGAAGCTTTCTTT. As protein: CASSQGGHTEAFF.

This clone showed up just a few times. V usage is TRBV11-3 and J usage is TRBJ2-1, with a weak D call TRBD1 (5 bases). The CDR3 consists of 13 residues. Germline V gives CDR1 SGHNT, CDR2 YENEEA. V was cut by 5 bases and J by 9 bases, with 14 bases left in between. The CDR3 sequence is CASSLPGNSEQFF. The CDR3, as DNA: TGTGCCAGCAGCCTCCCAGGGAATTCTGAGCAGTTCTTC.

The genes are TRBV18 and TRBJ2-6; 7 bases match TRBD2. There are 15 residues in the CDR3. Germline CDR1 is KGHSH and CDR2 is LQKENI. Trimming at V came to 4 bases and at J to 2 bases, leaving 2 bases not matched to a gene. The CDR3 nucleotides read TGTGCCAGCTCACTTGGGGGGGCTGGGGCCAACGTCCTGACTTTC. Protein: CASSLGGAGANVLTF.

The V gene is TRBV3-1 (or the pseudogene TRBV3-2), the J gene TRBJ1-1, with 9 positions matching TRBD1. Germline CDR1 reads LGHDT; CDR2 reads YNNKEL (reference sequence). The CDR3 spans 12 residues. With 3 bases clipped from V and 11 bases from J, the junction kept 4 bases outside the gene matches. CDR3 sequence: CASSQTDRGAFF. The CDR3 bases are TGTGCCAGCAGCCAGACCGACAGGGGGGCTTTCTTT.

This sequence joins TRBV3-1 (or the pseudogene TRBV3-2) and TRBJ2-5, with D perhaps TRBD1 (5 bases). Trimming took off 1 base at V and 2 bases at J, with 5 bases between the two ends. From germline, CDR1 is LGHDT and CDR2 YNNKEL (reference sequence). This CDR3 is built from 13 residues. DNA of the CDR3: TGTGCCAGCAGCCAAGGACAGCAAGAGACCCAGTACTTC. Translating it yields CASSQGQQETQYF.

J is TRBJ1-2 and V is TRBV28; 9 positions agree with TRBD1. Losses at the gene ends were 6 bases for V and 5 bases for J; bases not matched to a gene: 7. The CDR3 totals 14 residues. CDR1 and CDR2 from the germline V gene are MDHEN and SYDVKM. CDR3 sequence (DNA): TGTGCCAGCAGAACGGCCGGGACAGGGTATGGCTACACCTTC. It encodes CASRTAGTGYGYTF.

The chain uses TRBV3-1 (or the pseudogene TRBV3-2) and TRBJ1-4, with 7 bases lining up with TRBD1. The CDR3 loop spans 18 amino acids. The germline gives CDR1 LGHDT, CDR2 YNNKEL (reference sequence). The ends lost 5 bases at V and 0 bases at J; junction bases unmatched: 12. The CDR3 DNA reads as TGTGCCAGCAGCTACGATAACAGGGGCTGGGCAACTAATGAAAAACTGTTTTTT. It codes for CASSYDNRGWATNEKLFF.

V usage is TRBV7-9 and J usage is TRBJ1-1; 11 bases line up with TRBD1. Germline CDR1 is SEHNR and CDR2 is FQNEAQ (reference sequence). This CDR3 is built from 15 residues. With 1 base clipped from V and 4 bases from J, the junction kept 2 bases outside the gene matches. The CDR3 protein is CASSLGTGGVTEAFF. The CDR3 DNA follows: TGTGCCAGCAGCTTAGGGACAGGGGGCGTCACTGAAGCTTTCTTT. Filled out from reference TRBV7-9 and TRBJ1-1, the complete variable domain reads DTGVSQNPRHKITKRGQNVTFRCDPISEHNRLYWYRQTLGQGPEFLTYFQNEAQLEKSRLLSDRFSAERPKGSFSTLEIQRTEQGDSAMYLCASSLGTGGVTEAFFGQGTRLTVV.

The gene calls are TRBV13 and TRBJ1-6, with 8 bases identical to TRBD1. CDR1 and CDR2 (germline): PRHDT, FYEKMQ (reference sequence). Germline trimming cut 5 bases from V and 7 bases from J; bases unmatched to any gene: 7. The CDR3 sequence is 15 residues long. The CDR3 spells CASSPGTGTNSPLHF. The CDR3 DNA reads TGTGCCAGCAGCCCTGGGACAGGCACCAATTCACCCCTCCACTTT. The full variable domain, with the rest looked up from reference TRBV13 and TRBJ1-6, is AAGVIQSPRHLIKEKRETATLKCYPIPRHDTVYWYQQGPGQDPQFLISFYEKMQSDKGSIPDRFSAQQFSDYHSELNMSSLELGDSALYFCASSPGTGTNSPLHFGNGTRLTVT.

The rearrangement uses TRBV5-1 and TRBJ1-6; D call uncertain. The germline V gene has CDR1 SGHRS and CDR2 YFSETQ. V gave up 0 bases and J gave up 10 bases, with 11 bases separating them. This CDR3 region has 14 residues. The CDR3 reads CASSLVVRYSPLHF. Written as DNA, the CDR3 is TGCGCCAGCAGCTTGGTAGTCCGTTACTCACCCCTCCACTTT.

The chain uses TRBV5-1 and TRBJ2-7; D unresolved. In germline, CDR1 is SGHRS, CDR2 YFSETQ. The CDR3 length is 14 residues. V gave up 4 bases and J gave up 4 bases, with 15 bases separating them. The DNA of the CDR3 is TGCGCCAGCAGCCCGGAAGTTAGGCGGTACGAGCAGTACTTC. This sequence encodes CASSPEVRRYEQYF.

The V and J genes are TRBV2 and TRBJ2-5; a weak D match, TRBD2 (6 bases). Looked up from germline, CDR1 is SNHLY and CDR2 is FYNNEI. Trimming took off 8 bases at V and 6 bases at J, with 19 bases between the two ends. CDR3 size: 14 residues. CDR3 loop: CASRRDSQIQTQYF. The CDR3 region has the DNA TGTGCCAGCCGGCGGGACTCCCAGATCCAGACCCAGTACTTC.

The chain employs TRBV12-5 and TRBJ1-3; D possibly corresponds to TRBD1 (5 bases). Germline loops: CDR1 LGHNT, CDR2 FRNRAP. There are 13 residues in the CDR3. V was clipped by 8 bases and J by 4 bases, with 12 bases between them. CDR3 nucleotides: TGTGCTAGTTCCGGGGGGACCGGAAACACCATATATTTT. Protein sequence: CASSGGTGNTIYF.

This chain links TRBV5-1 with TRBJ1-3, with D hard to call. The CDR3 sequence is 14 residues long. The V gene lost 4 bases and the J gene lost 0 bases, with 8 bases spanning the gap. CDR1 is SGHRS, CDR2 YFSETQ, per germline. CDR3 amino acids: CASSHGDSGNTIYF. CDR3 DNA: TGCGCCAGCAGCCACGGGGACTCTGGAAACACCATATATTTT.